The following is a TCR beta chain sequence with its context. Original analysis: Amplification of reference gene primers provided the estimated nucleated cell counts. The method was immunoSEQ multiplex PCR; TCRdb's version includes in-frame clones alone and lacks a portion of them. Clone size and the V and J calls come from that table; the DNA yielded D and trimming. The sample comprises some 200,000 clones, about 89% of which are singletons, and about 5% rests with the top ten. V was trimmed by 4 bases and J by 14 bases, leaving 24 bases between them. This CDR3 contains 15 residues. Germline V gene lookup returns CDR1 SGHVS and CDR2 FQNEAQ. The sample is drawn from a study of blood T cell repertoires in COVID-19.

Sequenced input: peripheral blood. The receptor comes from a woman between 40 and 55 years old with acute or convalescent COVID-19. The chain combines TRBV7-8 with TRBJ1-5; D is undetermined. The CDR3 protein is CASSSRIGPPVPEHF. CDR3 DNA sequence: TGTGCCAGCAGCTCCCGAATTGGGCCTCCGGTTCCCGAGCATTTT.